This T cell receptor beta chain was retrieved from a study of T cells in Graves' hyperthyroidism and ophthalmopathy (dated by TCRdb to about 2019). Background for the entire study: Peripheral blood was collected at initial diagnosis, before any treatment. To identify TCR V-J signatures that set the groups apart, the researchers used a discovery cohort of roughly 100 patients, made up of 43 with Graves' ophthalmopathy and about 59 with stable Graves' hyperthyroidism. Prospective prediction of ophthalmopathy was tested in an independent validation cohort of 18 to 20 hyperthyroidism patients and around 16 patients who later progressed to ophthalmopathy. For training and testing, the 100 or so patients in the discovery cohort were randomly divided in a 7:3 ratio. The study also compared thyroid tissue and blood T-cell repertoires from more than five Graves' hyperthyroidism patients. Following sampling, methimazole starting at 30 mg daily was given to hyperthyroidism patients, and high-dose intravenous methylprednisolone was given to ophthalmopathy patients. The paper describes TCR Vbeta CDR3 sequencing of 135 peripheral blood samples, made up of 43 ophthalmopathy patients, around 78 hyperthyroidism patients and 17 progressor patients. Broad study findings and their caveats: Most expanded thyroid clonotypes (frequency above 0.001) were also found in blood, which suggests that blood repertoires may mirror thyroid immune responses. During validation, the model predicted progression to ophthalmopathy a median of approximately six months ahead of onset, with just under 71% sensitivity and 72.22% specificity. Ophthalmopathy was separated from stable hyperthyroidism by a 13 V-J signature model, with just over 85% sensitivity and about 81% specificity obtained in cross-validation and 80%/75% obtained in testing. No statistical method was used to set the sample size in advance, and investigators knew the group allocation.

TCR beta CDR3 regions were amplified from RNA transcripts. The TCR CDR3 was subjected to a first round of RT-PCR using the HTBI primer set and the Qiagen OneStep RT-PCR kit. Libraries were constructed in a second round of multiplex PCR, after which size selection and purification were carried out. Sequencing of the libraries was done on an Illumina HiSeq2000 using paired-end 100 bp reads. The original pipeline was this. Raw data were processed with SOAPnuke, discarding reads with adapters, uncalled bases, mean Phred below 15, or no exact constant-primer or identifier match. COPE v1.2.5 was used to merge the high-quality paired reads, and each unique nucleotide sequence was defined as a clonotype. MiTCR v1.1 was used to align the clonotypes against IMGT TRBV, TRBD and TRBJ reference segments. The analysis included only V-J combinations with a frequency above 0.0001, which together covered roughly 99% of the repertoires. The TCS score was defined as F50 (clonal expansion) divided by E x V (chaos), with BLOSUM62-based TCRdist calculated between CDR3 peptides within each V-J. Welch's t-statistics and random forest reduced just over 500 V-J features to 13, which were used in a naive Bayes classifier (R e1071). TCRdb handled the public reads itself, with Q25 trimming in fastp and clone calling in MiXCR, and kept productive beta chains. Identical CDR3 proteins give one entry, which carries the most common genes and DNA. The V and J calls follow TCRdb's processing rather than the paper's. The sample profile shows a few hundred thousand distinct CDR3 sequences; approximately 15% of them were found once. Jointly, the top ten make up 20% to 25% of the sample.

Points on this clonotype: This clone's antigen is unknown. Base qualities are not provided; no much larger clone lies one nucleotide away.

Hyperthyroidism patients were newly diagnosed, with disease duration under 2 months, and aged 18 to 65 years. Exclusion was applied to patients with uncontrolled infections, other autoimmune diseases, pregnancy or lactation. Clinical symptoms, serum thyroxine and TRAb, thyroid ultrasound, and orbital computed tomography formed the basis for the diagnoses. For progressor patients, blood was drawn at the first diagnosis of hyperthyroidism, before any ophthalmopathy symptoms had appeared. Ficoll-Paque density gradient centrifugation was used to isolate PBMCs from about 9 ml of fresh peripheral blood. Patients classed as progressors first received a Graves' hyperthyroidism diagnosis and then went on to develop ophthalmopathy during follow-up. Total RNA was extracted using Trizol reagent, and RNA quality was assessed on an Agilent 2100 Bioanalyzer. The CDR3 runs 15 residues from the cysteine to the phenylalanine. Only CDR3 DNA is held: 45 bases, read in frame from base 1. Deletion took 0 bases off V and 2 bases off J, with a span of 14 bases between the germline ends. CDR1 and CDR2, per the germline V gene (reference sequence), are GTSNPN and SVGIG.

The chain is made from TRBV30 and TRBJ2-7; the D gene lacks a confident call. This sequence was found in a man aged 25-45 years with Graves' hyperthyroidism that later progressed to Graves' ophthalmopathy. Sequencing used blood. The DNA is TGTGCCTGGAGTGTACAACTCGGAGAGCCCTACGAGCAGTACTTC. Its coded protein is CAWSVQLGEPYEQYF.